Included here is one T cell receptor (beta chain) sequence, with context. As originally analysed: How many nucleated cells were present was estimated from reference gene primer amplification. Libraries were prepared by immunoSEQ multiplex PCR; TCRdb keeps only in-frame clonotypes and omits some of them. That table is the source of V, J and clone size, and D and trimming were worked out from the DNA. The table has about 40,000 clones, about four fifths seen once; the top ten hold around 40%. These data are taken from a study of blood T cell repertoires in COVID-19. Study-level information: Whether acute or convalescent, the COVID-19 samples came from the United States, Italy and Spain. T cells, B-cell-depleted T cells, or PBMCs supplied cDNA or gDNA.

Germline V gene lookup returns CDR1 SGHDT and CDR2 YYEEEE. This CDR3 has 14 amino acids. The germline V and J ends were trimmed by 4 bases and 3 bases, with 13 bases remaining between them. The chain links TRBV5-6 to TRBJ1-2; possible D gene TRBD1, 5 bases. Sequenced material: peripheral blood. The clonotype originates from a man older than 75 with active or convalescent COVID-19. The CDR3 reads CASSPVRGDYGYTF. The CDR3 DNA follows: TGTGCCAGCAGCCCTGTTAGGGGCGACTATGGCTACACCTTC.